This T cell receptor beta chain was recovered during a study of CD4 and CD8 cells across lung adenocarcinoma regions listed by TCRdb under 2018. In the study overall: The study compared tumor centers with tumor margins to examine intratumor heterogeneity of the T cell receptor repertoire.

A note on this clonotype: Its antigen remains unidentified. No much larger clonotype is one base removed from it; base qualities were not supplied.

Its CDR3 holds 13 amino acids, cysteine through phenylalanine. Only the CDR3 DNA stays, 39 bases, in frame from base 1. The germline V gene (reference sequence) gives CDR1 as DFQATT and CDR2 as SNEGSKA. Library preparation used PCR. The sample was run on a HiSeq X Ten. TCRdb's own reprocessing of the public reads used fastp at Q25 and MiXCR and kept productive beta chains. Rows are unified per CDR3 protein, each entry keeping the most common DNA and genes. Counted in this sample were more than 9,000 distinct CDR3 sequences; around half of them appeared once. The leading ten clones occupy approximately 26% of the sample. The donors were patients who had localized lung adenocarcinoma, which is a subtype of non-small cell lung cancer. The samples were taken from the margins of localized lung adenocarcinomas. CD8+ T cells from tumor tissue were profiled separately from CD4+ T cells for TCR repertoire analysis.

Recombination connected TRBV20-1 to TRBJ1-6, and TRBD1 matches 11 of the central bases. The specimen sequenced was CD8+ T cells from the margin of a lung tumor. The cell subset or site label for this specimen denotes: tumor margin region. The TCR originated in a female donor with lung adenocarcinoma. The CD4 and CD8 labels of this study may be unreliable. The CDR3 has the sequence CSPDRGPGSPLHF. The nucleotide sequence is given as TGCAGCCCGGACAGGGGGCCAGGTTCACCCCTCCACTTT.